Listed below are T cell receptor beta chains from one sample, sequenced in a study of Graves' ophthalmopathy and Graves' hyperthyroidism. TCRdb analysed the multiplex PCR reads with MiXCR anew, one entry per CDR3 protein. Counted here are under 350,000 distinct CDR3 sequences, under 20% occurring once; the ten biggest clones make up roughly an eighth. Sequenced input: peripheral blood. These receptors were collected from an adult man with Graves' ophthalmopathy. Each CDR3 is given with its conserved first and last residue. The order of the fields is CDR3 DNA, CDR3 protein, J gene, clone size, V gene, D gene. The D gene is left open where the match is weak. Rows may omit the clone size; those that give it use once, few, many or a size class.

CDR3nt: TGTGCCAGCAGCTTTGGCTTATACGAGCAGTACTTC; CDR3aa: CASSFGLYEQYF; j_gene: TRBJ2-7; abundance: once; v_gene: TRBV11-2; d_gene: .
CDR3nt: TGTGCCAGCAGTAAGCCACAGGGGGCTGGCTATGGCTACACCTTC; CDR3aa: CASSKPQGAGYGYTF; j_gene: TRBJ1-2; abundance: many; v_gene: TRBV6-1; d_gene: TRBD1
CDR3nt: TGCGCCAGCAGCCGGGAGACAGGTGTATATAATTCACCCCTCCACTTT; CDR3aa: CASSRETGVYNSPLHF; j_gene: TRBJ1-6; abundance: many; v_gene: TRBV5-1; d_gene: .
CDR3nt: TGTGCCAGCAGCCAAGATTTAGGTGGGACAGAAAATCTTGAAGCTTTCTTT; CDR3aa: CASSQDLGGTENLEAFF; j_gene: TRBJ1-1; abundance: many; v_gene: TRBV4-2; d_gene: TRBD1
CDR3nt: TGTGCCAGCAGCTTAGCACAGGTCCCCTATGGCTACACCTTC; CDR3aa: CASSLAQVPYGYTF; j_gene: TRBJ1-2; abundance: many; v_gene: TRBV7-2; d_gene: .
CDR3nt: TGTGCCAGCACCAGCCTTCAGGGGAACACTGAAGCTTTCTTT; CDR3aa: CASTSLQGNTEAFF; j_gene: TRBJ1-1; abundance: many; v_gene: TRBV6-5; d_gene: .
CDR3nt: TGTGCCAGCAGCTTAGAAGACCCAGGGGTGATGAACACTGAAGCTTTCTTT; CDR3aa: CASSLEDPGVMNTEAFF; j_gene: TRBJ1-1; abundance: many; v_gene: TRBV11-1; d_gene: .
CDR3nt: TGCGCCAGCAGCTCTAGACAGGGGAACATTCAGTACTTC; CDR3aa: CASSSRQGNIQYF; j_gene: TRBJ2-4; abundance: few; v_gene: TRBV5-1; d_gene: TRBD1
CDR3nt: TGCAGTGCTACCCAAACCGGACGGCTATCGGGCGAGACCCAGTACTTC; CDR3aa: CSATQTGRLSGETQYF; j_gene: TRBJ2-5; abundance: many; v_gene: TRBV20-1; d_gene: .
CDR3nt: TGTGCCAGCAGTCCCATTGGACAGGGGAAGGAGACCCAGTACTTC; CDR3aa: CASSPIGQGKETQYF; j_gene: TRBJ2-5; abundance: many; v_gene: TRBV6-1; d_gene: TRBD1
CDR3nt: TGTGCCAGCAGCGTAGGCCAGGGAGCGGGAGTCTACGAGCAGTACTTC; CDR3aa: CASSVGQGAGVYEQYF; j_gene: TRBJ2-7; abundance: many; v_gene: TRBV9; d_gene: TRBD2
CDR3nt: TGCAGCGTAGGGACTAGCGGGAGTACAGGAGAGACCCAGTACTTC; CDR3aa: CSVGTSGSTGETQYF; j_gene: TRBJ2-5; abundance: many; v_gene: TRBV29-1; d_gene: TRBD2
CDR3nt: TGTGCCAGCAGCCACAGGCGGGGGGGAGGAGAGACCCAGTACTTC; CDR3aa: CASSHRRGGGETQYF; j_gene: TRBJ2-5; abundance: many; v_gene: TRBV6-5; d_gene: TRBD2
CDR3nt: TGTGCCACAAGTCGCGACAGCCCCACTGAAGCTTTCTTT; CDR3aa: CATSRDSPTEAFF; j_gene: TRBJ1-1; abundance: many; v_gene: TRBV27; d_gene: .
CDR3nt: TGCAGCGTGAGTAAGACTAGCGCCGACTCTGGGGCCAACGTCCTGACTTTC; CDR3aa: CSVSKTSADSGANVLTF; j_gene: TRBJ2-6; abundance: many; v_gene: TRBV29-1; d_gene: TRBD2
CDR3nt: TGTGCCACCAGCAGGGAAGCCCCCCCGGCGGGGTTCTACGAGCAGTACTTC; CDR3aa: CATSREAPPAGFYEQYF; j_gene: TRBJ2-7; abundance: few; v_gene: TRBV15; d_gene: .
CDR3nt: TGTGCCAGTCCAGGGACAGGTGCGACCGGGGACTATGGCTACACCTTC; CDR3aa: CASPGTGATGDYGYTF; j_gene: TRBJ1-2; abundance: .; v_gene: TRBV2; d_gene: TRBD1
CDR3nt: TGCAGTGCTGAGACCCCGGTCAGCTACGAGCAGTACTTC; CDR3aa: CSAETPVSYEQYF; j_gene: TRBJ2-7; abundance: many; v_gene: TRBV20-1; d_gene: .
CDR3nt: TGTGCCAGCACCCCAGTCGAAGAGATTAGTAACTATGGCTACACCTTC; CDR3aa: CASTPVEEISNYGYTF; j_gene: TRBJ1-2; abundance: once; v_gene: TRBV12-3/TRBV12-4; d_gene: .
CDR3nt: TGTGCCAGCAGCGTTGACCCTCAGCCGGAGTATGGCTACACCTTC; CDR3aa: CASSVDPQPEYGYTF; j_gene: TRBJ1-2; abundance: few; v_gene: TRBV9; d_gene: .
CDR3nt: TGTGCCAGCAGTGTCTTCACAGGGAACTATGGCTACACCTTC; CDR3aa: CASSVFTGNYGYTF; j_gene: TRBJ1-2; abundance: many; v_gene: TRBV2; d_gene: .
CDR3nt: TGTGCCAGCAGCCATGGCGGATCTGGCTACACCTTC; CDR3aa: CASSHGGSGYTF; j_gene: TRBJ1-2; abundance: many; v_gene: TRBV14; d_gene: .
CDR3nt: TGCAGTGCTCGGCGGGGTCCATATAGCAATCAGCCCCAGCATTTT; CDR3aa: CSARRGPYSNQPQHF; j_gene: TRBJ1-5; abundance: many; v_gene: TRBV20-1; d_gene: .
CDR3nt: TGTGCCAGCAGGACTCGAGGCCCCGGGGCTGGGGAAAACATTCAGTACTTC; CDR3aa: CASRTRGPGAGENIQYF; j_gene: TRBJ2-4; abundance: many; v_gene: TRBV6-5; d_gene: .
CDR3nt: TGTGCCCTCCGGGGGCAAACCAACACTGAAGCTTTCTTT; CDR3aa: CALRGQTNTEAFF; j_gene: TRBJ1-1; abundance: many; v_gene: TRBV10-3; d_gene: .
CDR3nt: TGCAGTGCTACGGGGAGTTGGTCACCCCTCCACTTT; CDR3aa: CSATGSWSPLHF; j_gene: TRBJ1-6; abundance: .; v_gene: TRBV20-1; d_gene: .
CDR3nt: TGTGCCAGCAGTGGGGACAGGGGGCCCTATGGCTACACCTTC; CDR3aa: CASSGDRGPYGYTF; j_gene: TRBJ1-2; abundance: many; v_gene: TRBV2; d_gene: TRBD1
CDR3nt: TGTGCCAGCAGCGCCCAGACGGGCAGGCCCGCTGAAGCTTTCTTT; CDR3aa: CASSAQTGRPAEAFF; j_gene: TRBJ1-1; abundance: many; v_gene: TRBV9; d_gene: .
CDR3nt: TGTGCCAGCAGGCATGTCAGGGGGCTTCAGCCCCAGCGTTTT; CDR3aa: CASRHVRGLQPQRF; j_gene: TRBJ1-5; abundance: few; v_gene: TRBV6-1; d_gene: TRBD1
CDR3nt: TGTGCCAGCAGCAGAGGAGGCGGGTCCCCCTACGAGCAGTACTTC; CDR3aa: CASSRGGGSPYEQYF; j_gene: TRBJ2-7; abundance: .; v_gene: TRBV2; d_gene: .
CDR3nt: TGTGCCAGCAGCAAACCGGGACAGGTATACACTGAAGCTTTCTTT; CDR3aa: CASSKPGQVYTEAFF; j_gene: TRBJ1-1; abundance: .; v_gene: TRBV5-8; d_gene: TRBD1
CDR3nt: TGTGCCAGCAATACTGGGGGCGTCGGTTACTACGAGCAGTACTTC; CDR3aa: CASNTGGVGYYEQYF; j_gene: TRBJ2-7; abundance: many; v_gene: TRBV28; d_gene: .
CDR3nt: TGTGCCAGCAGCCAAGACGCAGGGTGGTGGTCACCCCTCCACTTT; CDR3aa: CASSQDAGWWSPLHF; j_gene: TRBJ1-6; abundance: many; v_gene: TRBV14; d_gene: .
CDR3nt: TGCGCCAGCAGCTCCACGACAGGTTCTCAATTCGGCTACACCTTC; CDR3aa: CASSSTTGSQFGYTF; j_gene: TRBJ1-2; abundance: many; v_gene: TRBV5-1; d_gene: .
CDR3nt: TGTGCCAGCAGTGCCCCCGGGACAGGGATCGAGCAGTACTTC; CDR3aa: CASSAPGTGIEQYF; j_gene: TRBJ2-7; abundance: many; v_gene: TRBV6-2/TRBV6-3; d_gene: TRBD1
CDR3nt: TGCGCCAGCAGCCAAGCAGGGGAAGAGACCCAGTACTTC; CDR3aa: CASSQAGEETQYF; j_gene: TRBJ2-5; abundance: many; v_gene: TRBV4-1; d_gene: .
CDR3nt: TGCAGTGCTAGGGCCGGGACAGACGGCGAGCAGTACTTC; CDR3aa: CSARAGTDGEQYF; j_gene: TRBJ2-7; abundance: many; v_gene: TRBV20-1; d_gene: TRBD1
CDR3nt: TGCGCCAGCAGCTTCCTTACCTCCGTGACCTATGGTTACACCTTC; CDR3aa: CASSFLTSVTYGYTF; j_gene: TRBJ1-2; abundance: many; v_gene: TRBV5-1; d_gene: .
CDR3nt: TGCGCCAGCTCATCGAAAATCCTACCGGGCACTGAAGCTTTCTTT; CDR3aa: CASSSKILPGTEAFF; j_gene: TRBJ1-1; abundance: many; v_gene: TRBV18; d_gene: .
CDR3nt: TGTGCCAGCAGTTTATCGATGTACTCCTACGAGCAGTACTTC; CDR3aa: CASSLSMYSYEQYF; j_gene: TRBJ2-7; abundance: many; v_gene: TRBV27; d_gene: .
CDR3nt: TGTGCCAGCAGCTTATGTGCTGGGTGGGTACGAGAGACCCAGTACTTC; CDR3aa: CASSLCAGWVRETQYF; j_gene: TRBJ2-5; abundance: few; v_gene: TRBV7-3; d_gene: .
CDR3nt: TGTGCCAGCGGCAGGGGGCTCGGGACTGAAGCTTTCTTT; CDR3aa: CASGRGLGTEAFF; j_gene: TRBJ1-1; abundance: many; v_gene: TRBV7-9; d_gene: TRBD1
CDR3nt: TGTGCCAGCAGCTTAAATTTAGGGGGGCAAGAGCAGTACTTC; CDR3aa: CASSLNLGGQEQYF; j_gene: TRBJ2-7; abundance: many; v_gene: TRBV11-2; d_gene: .
CDR3nt: TGTGCCAGCAGTTGGGGAGGGGACGGCCGTCAGCCCCAGCATTTT; CDR3aa: CASSWGGDGRQPQHF; j_gene: TRBJ1-5; abundance: few; v_gene: TRBV6-5; d_gene: .
CDR3nt: TGTGCCATCACCAATTCGGACATCTACGAGCAGTACTTC; CDR3aa: CAITNSDIYEQYF; j_gene: TRBJ2-7; abundance: many; v_gene: TRBV10-3; d_gene: .
CDR3nt: TGTGCCAGCAGCGTAGGGGTAGGGCGTACTGAAGCTTTCTTT; CDR3aa: CASSVGVGRTEAFF; j_gene: TRBJ1-1; abundance: many; v_gene: TRBV9; d_gene: .
CDR3nt: TGTGCCAGCAGTGAAGGGACGCGGCAGCCCCAGCATTTT; CDR3aa: CASSEGTRQPQHF; j_gene: TRBJ1-5; abundance: many; v_gene: TRBV6-1; d_gene: .
CDR3nt: TGTGCCAGCAGTTTATCAGGGCAGGGCAACGAGCAGTACTTC; CDR3aa: CASSLSGQGNEQYF; j_gene: TRBJ2-7; abundance: many; v_gene: TRBV27; d_gene: .
CDR3nt: TGTGCCACCAGCCGGGAGGGAAACGAGCAGTACTTC; CDR3aa: CATSREGNEQYF; j_gene: TRBJ2-7; abundance: .; v_gene: TRBV28; d_gene: TRBD2
CDR3nt: TGTGCCATCAGTGATCCTGGGGGGCTCAACGAGCAGTACTTC; CDR3aa: CAISDPGGLNEQYF; j_gene: TRBJ2-7; abundance: many; v_gene: TRBV10-3; d_gene: .
CDR3nt: TGTGCCAGCAGTTCTAACCGGGACAGGGCCTACGAGCAGTACTTC; CDR3aa: CASSSNRDRAYEQYF; j_gene: TRBJ2-7; abundance: .; v_gene: TRBV28; d_gene: TRBD1
CDR3nt: TGTGCCAGCATCCAGGGAGGGGCTGAAGCTTTCTTT; CDR3aa: CASIQGGAEAFF; j_gene: TRBJ1-1; abundance: few; v_gene: TRBV6-1; d_gene: .
CDR3nt: TGTGCCAGCAGTTCGACCACCGAAGTTGAAAAACTGTTTTTT; CDR3aa: CASSSTTEVEKLFF; j_gene: TRBJ1-4; abundance: many; v_gene: TRBV12-3/TRBV12-4; d_gene: .
CDR3nt: TGCAGCGTTGGGGGGGACAGGGAGAACACCGGGGAGCTGTTTTTT; CDR3aa: CSVGGDRENTGELFF; j_gene: TRBJ2-2; abundance: many; v_gene: TRBV29-1; d_gene: TRBD1
CDR3nt: TGTGCCAGCAGTAAACCTAGCGGGGGAAGAACCGGGGAGCTGTTTTTT; CDR3aa: CASSKPSGGRTGELFF; j_gene: TRBJ2-2; abundance: many; v_gene: TRBV6-2/TRBV6-3; d_gene: TRBD2